This T cell receptor (beta chain) was documented in a study of cytomegalovirus exposure and HLA in healthy donors. PCR amplification relied on 60 Vbeta primers (plus 13 Jbeta primers). Sequencing used immunoSEQ multiplex PCR; TCRdb keeps in-frame clones, though not all of them. This sample has about 170,000 clones, with more than 70% found just once. Germline V CDR1 and CDR2: LNHDA, SQIVND (reference sequence). The CDR3 covers 13 residues. V was clipped by 1 base and J by 7 bases, with 10 bases between them. The receptor's source is a woman aged 45-59 years in good health and CMV-seropositive. The sequenced sample consisted of PBMCs. This chain connects TRBV19 to TRBJ1-1; the D gene is possibly TRBD1 (5 bases). The CDR3 sequence: CASSIVAGLEAFF. In DNA, the CDR3 is TGTGCCAGTAGTATAGTTGCGGGACTTGAAGCTTTCTTT. The entire variable domain, with the rest obtained from reference TRBV19 and TRBJ1-1, is as follows: DGGITQSPKYLFRKEGQNVTLSCEQNLNHDAMYWYRQDPGQGLRLIYYSQIVNDFQKGDIAEGYSVSREKKESFPLTVTSAQKNPTAFYLCASSIVAGLEAFFGQGTRLTVV.